This is a list of T cell receptor beta chains from one sample in a study of vaccination and CD4 T cells after COVID-19. TCRdb re-derived calls from the PCR reads in MiXCR, one entry per CDR3 protein. The sample shows fewer than 25,000 distinct CDR3 sequences, 30% to 40% of them seen only once. Their antigen targets remain unknown. The sample in question was CD4+ T cells from blood, cultured in vitro, obtained about 7 months after SARS-CoV-2 vaccination. The receptors originated from a human donor who had recovered from COVID-19. Both conserved end residues are trimmed from each CDR3. The order of the fields is V gene, CDR3 protein.

TRBV5-1,ASSFPDLNTEAF
TRBV7-8,ASSLGGRDRNTEAF
TRBV6-1,ASGTNRGRETQY
TRBV15,ATSRSKWGRGAGMETQY
TRBV6-5,ASSYPADREGKVGYT
TRBV20-1,SVVGAWRTDTQY
TRBV7-2,ASSSLTGGSGNTIY
TRBV6-2/TRBV6-3,ASLPRGRTDTQY
TRBV20-1,SAGRTVQETQY
TRBV19,ASSITGLPISGEQY
TRBV11-3,ASSPEGEGVIPHEQY
TRBV20-1,SATGLAVYEQF
TRBV7-9,ASSLDRGTGQPQH
TRBV7-2,ASRTSGSNTGELF
TRBV7-9,ASSLGRQY
TRBV6-2/TRBV6-3,ASSYGRGPPYEQY